These 22 T cell receptor beta chains were sequenced from one sample in a study of blood T cell repertoires in COVID-19. TCRdb keeps only in-frame clones here, not all; method: immunoSEQ multiplex PCR. The table lists around 260,000 clones, 89% of them singletons. The specimen was peripheral blood. Every receptor here comes from a woman aged 40 to 55 who had recovered from COVID-19.

The rearrangement links TRBV19 to TRBJ2-7, with 7 bases aligning to TRBD1. The CDR3 contains 13 residues. Unmatched junction bases numbered 6, after V lost 6 bases and J lost 4 bases. Germline V CDR1 and CDR2: LNHDA, SQIVND (reference sequence). CDR3 sequence: CASSRDSLYEQYF. CDR3 coding DNA: TGTGCCAGTAGCCGGGACAGCTTATACGAGCAGTACTTC.

The chain couples TRBV6-1 to TRBJ1-1; TRBD1 is a possible D gene (6 bases). The CDR3 spans 14 residues. V lost 1 base and J lost 4, with 10 bases in between. Per the germline V gene, CDR1 is MNHNS and CDR2 is SASEGT. The CDR3 spells CASSEGTGSTEAFF. The CDR3 DNA follows: TGTGCCAGCAGTGAAGGCACAGGGAGCACTGAAGCTTTCTTT.

The J gene is TRBJ2-1, the V gene TRBV7-8, with a tentative D call TRBD1 (6 bases). In germline, CDR1 is SGHVS, CDR2 FQNEAQ. V lost 6 bases, J lost 7 bases, and 13 bases lay in between. The CDR3 is 13 residues long. This CDR3 reads CASSYRGGNEQFF. The CDR3 nucleotides read TGTGCCAGCAGTTACCGAGGGGGTAATGAGCAGTTCTTC.

J is TRBJ1-3 and V is TRBV7-2, with a possible D match to TRBD1 (5 bases). Germline CDR1 and CDR2: SGHTA and FQGNSA. V lost 4 bases and J 4 bases, leaving 14 bases between the germline ends. The CDR3 contains 15 residues. The CDR3 DNA follows: TGTGCCAGCAGCTCCGCTTTAGGGGTCGGAAACACCATATATTTT. This codes for CASSSALGVGNTIYF.

The chain is built from TRBV10-3 and TRBJ1-1; no definite D call. Per the germline V gene, CDR1 is ENHRY and CDR2 is SYGVKD. With 2 bases removed from V and 2 bases from J, the gap between germline ends came to 12 bases. The CDR3 sequence is 15 residues long. Here the CDR3 reads CAISEGWAANTEAFF. The CDR3 nucleotides read TGTGCCATCAGTGAGGGGTGGGCAGCCAACACTGAAGCTTTCTTT.

The chain recombines TRBV24-1 with TRBJ2-7, with 9 positions matching TRBD1. V gave up 5 bases and J gave up 6 bases; unmatched junction bases: 7. The CDR3 length is 14 residues. Germline V CDR1 and CDR2: KGHDR, SFDVKD. The DNA of the CDR3 is TGTGCCACCAGTGCGTCCGGGACAGGGACCGAGCAGTACTTC. Its translation is CATSASGTGTEQYF.

V usage is TRBV27 and J usage is TRBJ2-1; 12 nucleotides match TRBD1. Germline trimming cut 2 bases from V and 9 bases from J; bases unmatched to any gene: 8. Germline CDR1 is MNHEY and CDR2 is SMNVEV (reference sequence). The CDR3 has 16 amino acids. The CDR3 DNA reads as TGTGCCAGCAGTTTAGATTTGGGACAGGGGGCGACTGAGCAGTTCTTC. The encoded protein is CASSLDLGQGATEQFF.

The J gene is TRBJ1-5, the V gene TRBV2; TRBD1 might be the D (6 bases). CDR3 size: 18 residues. CDR1 and CDR2 (germline): SNHLY, FYNNEI. Trimming shortened V by 3 bases and J by 0 bases, and 18 bases separated the two germline ends. The CDR3: CASSETTLGGYSNQPQHF. CDR3 bases: TGTGCCAGCAGTGAGACCACCCTAGGGGGATATAGCAATCAGCCCCAGCATTTT.

This chain's CDR3 is CSVEGQAGQPQHF. Written as DNA, the CDR3 is TGCAGCGTTGAGGGACAGGCCGGACAGCCCCAGCATTTT. The rearrangement joins TRBV29-1 to TRBJ1-5; 8 bases are a match to TRBD1. Looked up from germline, CDR1 is SQVTM and CDR2 is ANQGSEA. Trimming at V came to 3 bases and at J to 7 bases, leaving 5 bases not matched to a gene. The CDR3 has 13 residues. Together with reference TRBV29-1 and TRBJ1-5, the CDR3 gives the full variable domain: SAVISQKPSRDICQRGTSLTIQCQVDSQVTMMFWYRQQPGQSLTLIATANQGSEATYESGFVIDKFPISRPNLTFSTLTVSNMSPEDSSIYLCSVEGQAGQPQHFGDGTRLSIL.

The chain employs TRBV5-1 and TRBJ1-4; the D is unclear. The CDR3 loop spans 14 amino acids. The V and J ends lost 0 bases and 0 bases respectively, with 3 bases between them. CDR1 SGHRS and CDR2 YFSETQ come from the germline V gene. Written as DNA, the CDR3 is TGCGCCAGCAGCTTGGCAGCAACTAATGAAAAACTGTTTTTT. Translated, it gives CASSLAATNEKLFF.

This chain joins TRBV19 and TRBJ1-1; TRBD1 might be the D (5 bases). Germline assignment: CDR1 LNHDA and CDR2 SQIVND (reference sequence). V was pared by 5 bases and J by 4 bases, with 14 bases between. The CDR3 contains 14 residues. This CDR3 reads CASSPGLRGTEAFF. The CDR3, as DNA: TGTGCCAGTAGTCCGGGACTGCGGGGCACTGAAGCTTTCTTT.

The V and J genes are TRBV5-6 and TRBJ1-1, with D tentatively TRBD1 (5 bases). Germline CDR1 reads SGHDT; CDR2 reads YYEEEE. There are 14 residues in the CDR3. V lost 2 bases and J lost 3, with 11 bases in between. CDR3 region: CASSFPDSHTEAFF. In DNA, the CDR3 is TGTGCCAGCAGCTTCCCCGACAGCCACACTGAAGCTTTCTTT.

The V call is TRBV30, the J call TRBJ2-3; D is perhaps TRBD2 (5 bases). Germline V gene data show CDR1 as GTSNPN and CDR2 as SVGIG (reference sequence). The CDR3 has 13 amino acids. V lost 0 bases and J 3 bases, leaving 7 bases between the germline ends. CDR3 amino acids: CAWSVEGTDTQYF. The CDR3 DNA sequence: TGTGCCTGGAGTGTAGAGGGAACAGATACGCAGTATTTT.

The chain joins TRBV2 to TRBJ1-2; 9 bases fit TRBD1. Germline trimming cut 6 bases from V and 4 bases from J; bases unmatched to any gene: 6. The CDR3 runs to 14 residues. Germline V gene lookup returns CDR1 SNHLY and CDR2 FYNNEI. CDR3 loop: CASRGTGLGYGYTF. In DNA, the CDR3 is TGTGCCAGCAGGGGGACAGGGTTGGGCTATGGCTACACCTTC.

V gene TRBV2 combines with J gene TRBJ2-7; 11 bases line up with TRBD1. With 6 bases clipped from V and 4 bases from J, the junction kept 5 bases outside the gene matches. Germline loops: CDR1 SNHLY, CDR2 FYNNEI. The CDR3 contains 14 residues. CDR3 amino acids: CASRRTGGAYEQYF. The CDR3 nucleotides are TGTGCCAGCAGGAGGACAGGGGGCGCGTACGAGCAGTACTTC.

The J gene is TRBJ2-1, the V gene TRBV4-1; TRBD2 matches at 7 bases. The junction had 9 bases not matched to a gene; V was cut back by 1 base and J by 3 bases. This CDR3 contains 17 residues. The germline CDR1 and CDR2 sequences are MGHRA and YSYEKL. CDR3 in DNA: TGCGCCAGCAGCCAAGTAGCGGGCCAGGTCCTCTACAATGAGCAGTTCTTC. Translation: CASSQVAGQVLYNEQFF.

The V call is TRBV27, the J call TRBJ1-6, with D perhaps TRBD1 (6 bases). Germline CDR1 and CDR2: MNHEY and SMNVEV (reference sequence). The V end lost 1 base, the J end lost 10 bases, and 14 bases lay between the germline ends. This CDR3 comprises 15 residues. The CDR3 coding sequence is TGTGCCAGCAGTTTATTGTCAGGGGTCGAATCACCCCTCCACTTT. It is translated as CASSLLSGVESPLHF.

This rearrangement joins TRBV5-4 to TRBJ1-2, with D possibly being TRBD1 (6 bases). In germline, CDR1 is SGHNT, CDR2 YYREEE (reference sequence). CDR3 length: 15 amino acids. V dropped 4 bases and J dropped 4 bases, with 17 bases sitting between them. The DNA of the CDR3 is TGTGCCAGCAGCATACAGGGACCTGATGCCTATGGCTACACCTTC. This translates into CASSIQGPDAYGYTF. The variable domain in full, completed from reference TRBV5-4 and TRBJ1-2, reads ETGVTQSPTHLIKTRGQQVTLRCSSQSGHNTVSWYQQALGQGPQFIFQYYREEENGRGNFPPRFSGLQFPNYSSELNVNALELDDSALYLCASSIQGPDAYGYTFGSGTRLTVV.

This clone has only one observation. The chain employs TRBV7-8 and TRBJ1-2; the match to TRBD1 covers 7 bases. After removal of 3 bases from V and 2 bases from J, the junction contained 6 bases not matched to a gene. Per germline, CDR1 SGHVS and CDR2 FQNEAQ. CDR3 length: 15 residues. The DNA for the CDR3 is TGTGCCAGCAGCTTGGACAGGATCCTAAACTATGGCTACACCTTC. Translating gives CASSLDRILNYGYTF. The full variable domain, rest sourced from reference TRBV7-8 and TRBJ1-2, is GAGVSQSPRYKVAKRGQDVALRCDPISGHVSLFWYQQALGQGPEFLTYFQNEAQLDKSGLPSDRFFAERPEGSVSTLKIQRTQQEDSAVYLCASSLDRILNYGYTFGSGTRLTVV.

The chain uses TRBV2 and TRBJ2-1; D perhaps matches TRBD2 (5 bases). Germline V gene data show CDR1 as SNHLY and CDR2 as FYNNEI. V shed 7 bases and J shed 2 bases, with 15 bases lying between them. This CDR3 has 15 residues. As DNA, the CDR3 is TGTGCCAGCAAGCTTCGGACGGGAACCTACAATGAGCAGTTCTTC. Translated, it gives CASKLRTGTYNEQFF.

This chain uses TRBV29-1 with TRBJ2-7; D possibly corresponds to TRBD1 (5 bases). The CDR3 contains 16 residues. V shed 0 bases and J shed 0 bases, with 15 bases lying between them. The germline V gene encodes CDR1 SQVTM and CDR2 ANQGSEA. The CDR3 DNA follows: TGCAGCGTTGAAGATTTGGGGCAGTCGAGCTCCTACGAGCAGTACTTC. It encodes CSVEDLGQSSSYEQYF.

V usage is TRBV10-3 and J usage is TRBJ1-1; 10 bases are a match to TRBD1. From germline, CDR1 is ENHRY and CDR2 SYGVKD. Losses at the gene ends were 6 bases for V and 2 bases for J; bases not matched to a gene: 15. The CDR3 totals 18 residues. DNA for the CDR3: TGTGCCATCAGGTCGACAGGGGGCGAAAGCGGGGCAAACACTGAAGCTTTCTTT. Translated, it gives CAIRSTGGESGANTEAFF.